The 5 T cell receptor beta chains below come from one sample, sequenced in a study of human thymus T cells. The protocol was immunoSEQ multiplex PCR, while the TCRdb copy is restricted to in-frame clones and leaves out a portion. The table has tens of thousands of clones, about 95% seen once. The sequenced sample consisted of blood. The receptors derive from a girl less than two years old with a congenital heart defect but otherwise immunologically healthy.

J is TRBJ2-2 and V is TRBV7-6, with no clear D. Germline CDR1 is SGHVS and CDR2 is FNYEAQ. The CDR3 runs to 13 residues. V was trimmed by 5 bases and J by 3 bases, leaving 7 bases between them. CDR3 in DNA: TGTGCCAGCAGCAGTGGATACACCGGGGAGCTGTTTTTT. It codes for CASSSGYTGELFF.

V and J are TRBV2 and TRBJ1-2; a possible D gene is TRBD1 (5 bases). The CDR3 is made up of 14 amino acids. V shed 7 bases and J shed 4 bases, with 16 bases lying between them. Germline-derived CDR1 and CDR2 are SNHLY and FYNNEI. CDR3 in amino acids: CASIATVEIYGYTF. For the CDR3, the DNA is TGTGCCAGCATCGCGACAGTGGAAATCTATGGCTACACCTTC.

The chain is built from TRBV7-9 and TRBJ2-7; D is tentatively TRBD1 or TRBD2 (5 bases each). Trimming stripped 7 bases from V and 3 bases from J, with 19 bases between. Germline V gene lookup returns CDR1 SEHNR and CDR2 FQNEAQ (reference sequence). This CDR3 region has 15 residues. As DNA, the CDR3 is TGTGCCAGCAACAACCCCCGGGACCGAGACTACGAGCAGTACTTC. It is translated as CASNNPRDRDYEQYF. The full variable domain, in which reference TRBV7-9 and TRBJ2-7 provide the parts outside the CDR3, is DTGVSQNPRHKITKRGQNVTFRCDPISEHNRLYWYRQTLGQGPEFLTYFQNEAQLEKSRLLSDRFSAERPKGSFSTLEIQRTEQGDSAMYLCASNNPRDRDYEQYFGPGTRLTVT.

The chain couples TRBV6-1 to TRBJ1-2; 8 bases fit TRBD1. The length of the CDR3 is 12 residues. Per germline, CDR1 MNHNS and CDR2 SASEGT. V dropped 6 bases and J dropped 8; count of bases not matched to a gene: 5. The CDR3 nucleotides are TGTGCCAGCAGCCCAGGGGGCGGCGGCTACACCTTC. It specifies CASSPGGGGYTF.

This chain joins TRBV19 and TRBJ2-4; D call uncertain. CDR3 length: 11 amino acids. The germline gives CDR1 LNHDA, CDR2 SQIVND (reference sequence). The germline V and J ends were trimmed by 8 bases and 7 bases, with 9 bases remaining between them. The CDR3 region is CASQSSNIQYF. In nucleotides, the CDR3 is TGTGCCAGTCAATCTTCGAACATTCAGTACTTC.